This entry concerns a single TCR beta chain. Noted time point: late sampling 161 to 241 days after vaccination in three convalescent patients. The data were taken from a study of vaccination and CD4 T cells after COVID-19. The CDR3 covers 15 residues. V shed 5 bases and J shed 6 bases, with 20 bases lying between them. Germline values: CDR1 SGHTA, CDR2 FQGNSA. TCRdb re-derived calls from the PCR reads in MiXCR, one entry per CDR3 protein. Found here are under 30,000 distinct CDR3 sequences, roughly 50% of them singletons; the top ten hold about 5.8%. Sequencing used CD4+ T cells from blood, obtained about 7 months after SARS-CoV-2 vaccination. The clonotype comes from a human donor who had recovered from COVID-19. The chain uses TRBV7-2 and TRBJ2-7; perhaps D is TRBD1 or TRBD2 (6 bases each). Here the CDR3 DNA reads TGTGCCAGCAGCCCCAGGACAGTGACTAGTTCCGAGCAGTACTTC. Protein product: CASSPRTVTSSEQYF.